This is a list of T cell receptor beta chains from one sample in a study of blood T cell repertoires in COVID-19. Some clones are missing from TCRdb's copy, which holds only in-frame ones; the method was immunoSEQ multiplex PCR. The sample includes about 110,000 clones, roughly 87% of them seen just once. Sequenced: peripheral blood. Source of these receptors: a man in his forties or fifties with acute or convalescent COVID-19. The CDR3 runs from the conserved cysteine through the conserved F or W. The order of the fields is D gene, V gene, clone size, J gene, CDR3 DNA, CDR3 protein. D genes are given only for firm matches. Not all rows give a size; the values are once, few, many and, for expanded clones, a class.

.	TRBV27	.	TRBJ1-1	TGTGCCAGCAGTTTGGGGGGATTTGACACTGAAGCTTTCTTT	CASSLGGFDTEAFF
TRBD1	TRBV11-3	.	TRBJ1-4	TGTGCCAGCAGCTTAGGGGGACAGGGAGTCGAAAAACTGTTTTTT	CASSLGGQGVEKLFF
.	TRBV18	.	TRBJ1-4	TGTGCCAGCTCAGAGACAGAGACTAATGAAAAACTGTTTTTT	CASSETETNEKLFF
.	TRBV19	.	TRBJ2-2	TGTGCCAGTAGTATAGATAGAGGGAGCACCGGGGAGCTGTTTTTT	CASSIDRGSTGELFF
.	TRBV30	.	TRBJ1-2	TGTGCCTGGAGTGTACTCGGCAGGGAGGACTATGGCTACACCTTC	CAWSVLGREDYGYTF
.	TRBV27	.	TRBJ1-1	TGTGCCAGCAGTTTCCCGGGAAAGAACACTGAAGCTTTCTTT	CASSFPGKNTEAFF
TRBD1	TRBV18	.	TRBJ1-2	TGTGCCAGCTCAGACAGGGTTAACTATGGCTACACCTTC	CASSDRVNYGYTF
.	TRBV14	.	TRBJ1-2	TGTGCCAGCAGCCAAGATCGAGTGAGAGACTATGGCTACACCTTC	CASSQDRVRDYGYTF
TRBD2	TRBV7-9	once	TRBJ2-3	TGTGCCAGCAGCCGCGGAAGCGGGAGTACAGATACGCAGTATTTT	CASSRGSGSTDTQYF
.	TRBV27	.	TRBJ2-3	TGTGCCAGTAGAGCCGACAGCTTTAGCACAGATACGCAGTATTTT	CASRADSFSTDTQYF
TRBD1	TRBV11-2	once	TRBJ1-6	TGTGCCAGCAGTCGTCCCGGACAGGGGAATTCACCCCTCCACTTT	CASSRPGQGNSPLHF
.	TRBV20-1	.	TRBJ1-4	TGCAGTGCTAGTGATGGGCGGGGTGAAAAACTGTTTTTT	CSASDGRGEKLFF
.	TRBV19	.	TRBJ1-1	TGTGCCAGTAGCCGTGGCCAGGGAAGGGGGTCTGAAGCTTTCTTT	CASSRGQGRGSEAFF
TRBD1	TRBV18	few	TRBJ1-4	TGTGCCAGCTCACCAGGGACAGGGGACAGCGAAAAACTGTTTTTT	CASSPGTGDSEKLFF